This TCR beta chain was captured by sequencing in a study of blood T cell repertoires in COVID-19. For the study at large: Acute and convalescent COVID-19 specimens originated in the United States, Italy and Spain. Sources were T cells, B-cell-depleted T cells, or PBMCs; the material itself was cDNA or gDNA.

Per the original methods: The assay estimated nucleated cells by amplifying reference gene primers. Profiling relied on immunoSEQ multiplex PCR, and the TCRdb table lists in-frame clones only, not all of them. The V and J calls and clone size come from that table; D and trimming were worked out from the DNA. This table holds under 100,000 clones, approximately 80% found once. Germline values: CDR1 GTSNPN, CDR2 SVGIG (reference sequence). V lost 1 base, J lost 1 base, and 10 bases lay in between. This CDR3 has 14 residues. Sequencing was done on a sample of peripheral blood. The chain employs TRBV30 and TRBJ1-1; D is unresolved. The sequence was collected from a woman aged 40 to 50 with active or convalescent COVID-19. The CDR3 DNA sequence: TGTGCCTGGAGTGGGCCAGAGGCGAACACTGAAGCTTTCTTT. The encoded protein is CAWSGPEANTEAFF.